A single sample is the source of the 21 T cell receptor beta chains below, sequenced in a study of blood T cell repertoires in COVID-19. Produced via immunoSEQ multiplex PCR; TCRdb's table is partial and in-frame only. The data show 80,000 to 100,000 clones, 85% to 90% seen once. Sequences were obtained from peripheral blood. These TCRs come from a woman aged 80 or over in a cohort sampled during active or convalescent COVID-19.

This chain uses TRBV27 with TRBJ1-6; 7 bases fit TRBD1. In germline, CDR1 is MNHEY, CDR2 SMNVEV (reference sequence). The CDR3 extends over 14 amino acids. V was pared by 4 bases and J by 9 bases, with 6 bases of the junction left unmatched. CDR3 amino acids: CASSYTGAISPLHF. The CDR3 DNA is TGTGCCAGCAGTTATACAGGGGCTATTTCACCCCTCCACTTT.

The chain has TRBV11-2 and TRBJ2-2; 7 positions agree with TRBD1. With 5 bases clipped from V and 1 base from J, the junction kept 4 bases outside the gene matches. There are 15 residues in the CDR3. CDR1 and CDR2 (germline): SGHAT, FQNNGV. The CDR3 DNA follows: TGTGCCAGCAGCGCCTGGACAGGGAACACCGGGGAGCTGTTTTTT. It yields the protein CASSAWTGNTGELFF. The full variable domain, rest sourced from reference TRBV11-2 and TRBJ2-2, is EAGVAQSPRYKIIEKRQSVAFWCNPISGHATLYWYQQILGQGPKLLIQFQNNGVVDDSQLPKDRFSAERLKGVDSTLKIQPAKLEDSAVYLCASSAWTGNTGELFFGEGSRLTVL.

This rearrangement joins TRBV5-5 to TRBJ2-7; TRBD2 matches at 8 bases. The V and J ends lost 4 bases and 6 bases, in that order; junction bases with no gene match: 12. CDR3 length equals 15 residues. Germline-derived CDR1 and CDR2 are SGHKS and YYEKEE (reference sequence). DNA for the CDR3: TGTGCCAGCAGCATGGGGGAGCGGGAGAGCCGCGAGCAGTACGTC. It is translated as CASSMGERESREQYV.

This chain links TRBV11-2 with TRBJ2-1; D is perhaps TRBD2 (6 bases). Germline loops: CDR1 SGHAT, CDR2 FQNNGV. There are 16 residues in the CDR3. V was trimmed by 5 bases and J by 8 bases, leaving 22 bases between them. This chain's CDR3 is CASSRRRSAGEDEQFF. CDR3 bases: TGTGCCAGCAGCCGTCGGAGGAGCGCCGGGGAGGATGAGCAGTTCTTC.

The chain uses TRBV10-3 and TRBJ1-5, with 8 positions matching TRBD1. V was clipped by 4 bases and J by 7 bases; unmatched bases: 12. This CDR3 contains 16 residues. CDR1 ENHRY and CDR2 SYGVKD come from the germline V gene. The CDR3 here is CAISVAGGTDRQPQHF. In nucleotides, the CDR3 is TGTGCCATCAGTGTCGCAGGGGGCACTGATCGACAGCCCCAGCATTTT.

This sequence joins TRBV28 and TRBJ2-7, with 10 bases fitting TRBD1. The J segment lost 2 bases and the V segment lost 5 bases, leaving 3 bases of the junction unmatched. Germline assignment: CDR1 MDHEN and CDR2 SYDVKM. The CDR3 has 14 residues. CDR3 residues: CASSRTGGTYEQYF. The CDR3, as DNA: TGTGCCAGCAGTCGGACAGGGGGAACCTACGAGCAGTACTTC.

Notes on this clone: Other DNA sequences in this sample translate to the same CDR3. This rearrangement joins TRBV11-3 to TRBJ2-3; 8 nucleotides agree with TRBD1. This CDR3 is 15 amino acids long. CDR1 SGHNT and CDR2 YENEEA come from the germline V gene. V was clipped by 4 bases and J by 0 bases; unmatched bases: 3. CDR3 sequence (DNA): TGTGCCAGCAGCTCGCGGACAGGGAGCACAGATACGCAGTATTTT. Its translation: CASSSRTGSTDTQYF.

This rearrangement joins TRBV24-1 to TRBJ1-2, with a tentative D call TRBD1 (6 bases). CDR1 KGHDR and CDR2 SFDVKD come from the germline V gene. V lost 4 bases and J lost 6, with 14 bases in between. This CDR3 has 14 residues. CDR3 in DNA: TGTGCCACCAGTGACACATCACAGGGACATGGCTACACCTTC. Its translation: CATSDTSQGHGYTF.

The count of this clone is one. At one boundary the junction diverges from the germline segment, which might be a read error. This chain links TRBV5-1 with TRBJ1-2; D is possibly TRBD1 (6 bases). This CDR3 has 15 residues. Germline loops: CDR1 SGHRS, CDR2 YFSETQ. Written as DNA, the CDR3 is TGCGCCCGCAGCGCCGGTGGGGGCCGGGGGGGTGGCTACACCTTC. This translates into CARSAGGGRGGGYTF.

The V gene is TRBV28, the J gene TRBJ2-7, with D uncertain. Germline values: CDR1 MDHEN, CDR2 SYDVKM. V was cut by 5 bases and J by 2 bases, with 13 bases left in between. The CDR3 length is 14 residues. The CDR3 spells CASSHRQVAYEQYF. In DNA, the CDR3 is TGTGCCAGCAGTCACCGCCAGGTTGCCTACGAGCAGTACTTC.

A single count supports this clone. This rearrangement joins TRBV28 to TRBJ2-7; weak D call: TRBD1 (6 bases). Trimming took 3 bases from V and 1 from J, leaving 13 bases between them. This CDR3 spans 15 amino acids. From germline, CDR1 is MDHEN and CDR2 SYDVKM. The CDR3: CASSFPQGISYEQYF. The DNA of the CDR3 is TGTGCCAGCAGTTTCCCTCAGGGGATATCCTACGAGCAGTACTTC. The full variable domain, completed using reference TRBV28 and TRBJ2-7, is DVKVTQSSRYLVKRTGEKVFLECVQDMDHENMFWYRQDPGLGLRLIYFSYDVKMKEKGDIPEGYSVSREKKERFSLILESASTNQTSMYLCASSFPQGISYEQYFGPGTRLTVT.

This rearrangement joins TRBV7-2 to TRBJ1-3; D is uncertain. Trimming cost V 5 bases and J 1 base, with 9 bases left between them. The CDR3 totals 14 residues. Per the germline V gene, CDR1 is SGHTA and CDR2 is FQGNSA. Here the CDR3 reads CASSPPQSGNTIYF. Written as DNA, the CDR3 is TGTGCCAGCAGCCCACCTCAGTCTGGAAACACCATATATTTT.

The chain uses TRBV30 and TRBJ1-5, with TRBD1 as a possible D gene (5 bases). Germline CDR1 reads GTSNPN; CDR2 reads SVGIG (reference sequence). This CDR3 region has 12 residues. V was cut by 2 bases and J by 6 bases, with 8 bases left in between. The CDR3 here is CAWSSGAQPQHF. CDR3 DNA sequence: TGTGCCTGGAGTAGTGGGGCTCAGCCCCAGCATTTT.

The J gene is TRBJ2-1, the V gene TRBV7-3; D gene ambiguous. There are 13 residues in the CDR3. Deletions cut 4 bases from V and 6 bases from J, with 10 bases between. Germline CDR1 and CDR2: SGHTA and FQGTGA. The CDR3 DNA reads TGTGCCAGCAGCTCAACGCCCGGCAATGAGCAGTTCTTC. This gives the protein CASSSTPGNEQFF.

The chain has TRBV2 and TRBJ2-3, with 8 bases aligning to TRBD2. The J segment lost 5 bases and the V segment lost 5 bases, leaving 6 bases of the junction unmatched. This CDR3 is built from 14 residues. Germline V gene sequence: CDR1 SNHLY, CDR2 FYNNEI. The CDR3 reads CASSFQRGQDTQYF. The CDR3 DNA follows: TGTGCCAGCAGTTTCCAGCGGGGGCAAGATACGCAGTATTTT. Full variable domain (missing parts from reference TRBV2 and TRBJ2-3): EPEVTQTPSHQVTQMGQEVILRCVPISNHLYFYWYRQILGQKVEFLVSFYNNEISEKSEIFDDQFSVERPDGSNFTLKIRSTKLEDSAMYFCASSFQRGQDTQYFGPGTRLTVL.

The rearrangement uses TRBV28 and TRBJ1-4; 9 nucleotides align to TRBD1. CDR1 is MDHEN, CDR2 SYDVKM, per germline. This CDR3 spans 15 amino acids. The V segment lost 5 bases and the J segment 7 bases; nucleotides outside the gene matches: 8. The CDR3 reads CASSDTGGGGEKLFF. CDR3 sequence (DNA): TGTGCCAGCAGTGATACAGGGGGCGGGGGTGAAAAACTGTTTTTT.

Only one count was recorded for this clone. The genes are TRBV5-1 and TRBJ1-6, with a possible D match to TRBD1 (6 bases). The CDR3 spans 15 residues. The ends were cut back, 3 bases at V and 10 bases at J, with 17 bases in the middle. CDR1 and CDR2 (germline): SGHRS, YFSETQ. The DNA for the CDR3 is TGCGCCAGCAGCTGGGATGCGACAGGCCGGTCACCCCTCCACTTT. Its protein is CASSWDATGRSPLHF.

The rearrangement uses TRBV5-4 and TRBJ2-7; D not resolved. Germline V gene data show CDR1 as SGHNT and CDR2 as YYREEE (reference sequence). V lost 7 bases and J 2 bases, leaving 16 bases between the germline ends. This CDR3 region has 14 residues. CDR3 residues: CASSPETRTYEQYF. CDR3 in DNA: TGTGCCAGCTCCCCGGAGACGAGGACCTACGAGCAGTACTTC.

The chain uses TRBV5-5 and TRBJ1-4; D perhaps matches TRBD1 (6 bases). Trimming shortened V by 3 bases and J by 4 bases, and 13 bases separated the two germline ends. There are 15 residues in the CDR3. Germline V gives CDR1 SGHKS, CDR2 YYEKEE (reference sequence). The CDR3 DNA follows: TGTGCCAGCAGCTCAATCGGACAGTATAATGAAAAACTGTTTTTT. Protein product: CASSSIGQYNEKLFF.

This chain links TRBV15 with TRBJ1-5; D gene ambiguous. With 0 bases removed from V and 8 bases from J, the gap between germline ends came to 11 bases. The CDR3 covers 14 residues. CDR1 is LNHNV, CDR2 YYDKDF, per germline (reference sequence). CDR3 DNA sequence: TGTGCCACCAGCAGAGATCAGACGGCGGAGCCCCAGCATTTT. It specifies CATSRDQTAEPQHF.

The chain combines TRBV28 with TRBJ2-5; D might be TRBD1 (5 bases). Trimming left V 4 bases short and J 1 base short, with 13 bases between. Germline V CDR1 and CDR2: MDHEN, SYDVKM. This CDR3 comprises 15 residues. The DNA for the CDR3 is TGTGCCAGCAGTTCCCGGACACCGCCCCAAGAGACCCAGTACTTC. Its protein is CASSSRTPPQETQYF.